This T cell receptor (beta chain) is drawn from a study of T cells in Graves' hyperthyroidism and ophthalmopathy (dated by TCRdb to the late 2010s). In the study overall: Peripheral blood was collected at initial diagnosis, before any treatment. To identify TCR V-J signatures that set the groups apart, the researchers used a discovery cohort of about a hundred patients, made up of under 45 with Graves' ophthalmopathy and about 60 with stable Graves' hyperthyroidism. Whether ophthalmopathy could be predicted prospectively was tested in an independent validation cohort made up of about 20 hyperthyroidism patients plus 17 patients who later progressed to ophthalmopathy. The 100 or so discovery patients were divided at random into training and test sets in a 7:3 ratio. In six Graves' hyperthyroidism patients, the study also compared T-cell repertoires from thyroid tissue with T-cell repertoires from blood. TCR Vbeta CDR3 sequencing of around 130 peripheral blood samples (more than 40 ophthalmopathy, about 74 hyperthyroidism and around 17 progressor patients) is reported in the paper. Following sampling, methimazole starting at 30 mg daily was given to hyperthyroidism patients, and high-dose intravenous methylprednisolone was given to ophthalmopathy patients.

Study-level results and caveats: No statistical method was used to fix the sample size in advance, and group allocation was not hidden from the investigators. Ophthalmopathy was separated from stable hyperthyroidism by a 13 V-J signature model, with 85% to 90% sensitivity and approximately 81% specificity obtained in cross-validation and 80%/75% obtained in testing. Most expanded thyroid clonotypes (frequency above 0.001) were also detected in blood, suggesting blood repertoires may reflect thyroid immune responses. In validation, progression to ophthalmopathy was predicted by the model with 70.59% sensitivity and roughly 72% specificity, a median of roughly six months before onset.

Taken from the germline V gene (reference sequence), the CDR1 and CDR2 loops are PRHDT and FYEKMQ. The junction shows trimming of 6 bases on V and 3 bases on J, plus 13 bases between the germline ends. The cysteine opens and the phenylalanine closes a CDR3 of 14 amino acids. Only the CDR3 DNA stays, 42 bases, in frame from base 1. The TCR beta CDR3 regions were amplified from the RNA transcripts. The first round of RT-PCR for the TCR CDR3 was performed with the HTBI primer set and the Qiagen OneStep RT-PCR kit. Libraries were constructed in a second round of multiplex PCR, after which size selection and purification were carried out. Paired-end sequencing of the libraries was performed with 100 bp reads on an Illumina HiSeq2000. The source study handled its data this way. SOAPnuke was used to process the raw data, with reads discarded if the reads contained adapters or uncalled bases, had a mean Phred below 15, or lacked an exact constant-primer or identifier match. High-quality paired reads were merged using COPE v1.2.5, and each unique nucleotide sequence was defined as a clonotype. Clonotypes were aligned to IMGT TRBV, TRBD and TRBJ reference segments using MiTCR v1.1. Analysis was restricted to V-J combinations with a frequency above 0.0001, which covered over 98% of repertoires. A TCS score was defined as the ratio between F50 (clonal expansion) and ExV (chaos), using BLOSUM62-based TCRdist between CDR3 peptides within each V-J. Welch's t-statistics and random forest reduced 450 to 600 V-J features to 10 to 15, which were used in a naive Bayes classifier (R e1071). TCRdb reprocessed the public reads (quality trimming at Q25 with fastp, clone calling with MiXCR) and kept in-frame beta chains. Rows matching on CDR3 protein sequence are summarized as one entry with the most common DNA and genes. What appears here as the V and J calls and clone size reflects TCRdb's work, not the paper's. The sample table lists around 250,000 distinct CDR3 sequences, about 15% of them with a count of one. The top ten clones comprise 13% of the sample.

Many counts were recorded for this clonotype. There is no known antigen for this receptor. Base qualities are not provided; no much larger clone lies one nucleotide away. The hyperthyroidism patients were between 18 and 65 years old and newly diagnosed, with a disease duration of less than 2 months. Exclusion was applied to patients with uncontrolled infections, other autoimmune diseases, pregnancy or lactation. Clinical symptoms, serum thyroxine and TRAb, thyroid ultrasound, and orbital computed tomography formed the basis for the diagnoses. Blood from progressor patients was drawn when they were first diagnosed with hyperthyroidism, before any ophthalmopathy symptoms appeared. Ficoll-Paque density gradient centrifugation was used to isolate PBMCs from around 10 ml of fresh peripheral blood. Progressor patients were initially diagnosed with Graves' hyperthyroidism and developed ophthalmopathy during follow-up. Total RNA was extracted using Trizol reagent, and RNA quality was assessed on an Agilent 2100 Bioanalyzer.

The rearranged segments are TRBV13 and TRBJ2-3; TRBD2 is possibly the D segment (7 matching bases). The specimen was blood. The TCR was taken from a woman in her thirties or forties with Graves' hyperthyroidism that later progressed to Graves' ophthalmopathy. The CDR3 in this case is CASRPRGGTDTQYF. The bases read TGTGCCAGCAGGCCTAGGGGGGGAACAGATACGCAGTATTTT.